Below, 15 T cell receptor beta chains from the same sample are listed, as sequenced in a study of T-cell reconstitution after alpha-beta-depleted transplantation in children. Unique molecular identifiers featured in how the TCRbeta library was prepared. One entry per CDR3 protein, called by TCRdb with MiXCR from the PCR reads. This repertoire shows 700,000 to 950,000 distinct CDR3 sequences, 15% to 20% found once; its top ten account for about 5%. This material consisted of PBMCs, mostly from graft donor cells, taken 360 days after TCRalphabeta/CD19-depleted stem cell transplant. All receptors come from a male patient younger than 18 who had a stem cell transplant for acute lymphoblastic leukemia, so the T cells may come from the graft donor.

As concerns this clonotype: With a much larger clone just one base away, this may be a read error. This chain connects TRBV12-3 or TRBV12-4 to TRBJ2-3, with 8 bases identical to TRBD1. The CDR3 totals 15 residues. The junction had 7 bases not matched to a gene; V was cut back by 8 bases and J by 0 bases. The CDR3 loop is CASGVDRGSTDTQYF. In DNA form, the CDR3 reads TGTGCCAGCGGTGTTGACAGGGGTAGCACAGATACGCAGTATTTT.

This chain uses TRBV7-3 with TRBJ1-6; unclear D gene. Germline assignment: CDR1 SGHTA and CDR2 FQGTGA. The CDR3 has 14 amino acids. V was cut by 4 bases and J by 9 bases, with 13 bases left in between. The CDR3 is CASSSGLASSPLHF. The DNA for the CDR3 is TGTGCCAGCAGCTCAGGACTGGCGAGTTCACCCCTCCACTTT.

This clonotype was counted a few times. V gene TRBV30 combines with J gene TRBJ2-1, with D hard to call. V was cut by 4 bases and J by 10 bases, with 8 bases left in between. CDR1 and CDR2 from the germline V gene are GTSNPN and SVGIG (reference sequence). The CDR3 has 10 residues. CDR3 residues: CAWTRGEQFF. The CDR3 coding sequence is TGTGCCTGGACACGAGGAGAGCAGTTCTTC.

The chain couples TRBV15 to TRBJ2-7, with D unresolved. The CDR3 runs to 15 residues. Germline loops: CDR1 LNHNV, CDR2 YYDKDF (reference sequence). The V gene lost 1 base and the J gene lost 2 bases, with 12 bases spanning the gap. CDR3 residues: CATSRGRTPTYEQYF. Here the CDR3 DNA reads TGTGCCACCAGCAGAGGGCGGACCCCTACCTACGAGCAGTACTTC.

The V gene is TRBV29-1, the J gene TRBJ2-7; TRBD1 matches 11 bases. The CDR3 is 13 amino acids. The V gene end was trimmed by 6 bases and the J gene end by 4 bases; junction bases not matched to a gene: 5. Per the germline V gene, CDR1 is SQVTM and CDR2 is ANQGSEA. This CDR3 reads CSVRTGGIYEQYF. CDR3 in DNA: TGCAGCGTCAGGACAGGGGGCATTTACGAGCAGTACTTC.

The sample holds a few counts of this clonotype. The V and J genes are TRBV27 and TRBJ2-2; D might be TRBD2 (6 bases). V lost 9 bases to trimming and J lost 6 bases, with 26 bases between them. The CDR3 is 17 residues long. Germline loops: CDR1 MNHEY, CDR2 SMNVEV (reference sequence). The CDR3 DNA follows: TGTGCCAGTCGTCGCGGGGTAGCGTTTCTGGTCTCCGGGGAGCTGTTTTTT. The encoded protein is CASRRGVAFLVSGELFF.

CDR3 sequence (DNA): TGCGCCAGCAGCCAAGTCGATGCGGAATACGAGCAGTACTTC. Translation gives CASSQVDAEYEQYF. The V call is TRBV4-1, the J call TRBJ2-7; D remains unclear. V was clipped by 1 base and J by 4 bases, with 11 bases between them. The CDR3 contains 14 residues. The germline V gene has CDR1 MGHRA and CDR2 YSYEKL.

This clonotype was observed a handful of times. The genes are TRBV6-1 and TRBJ2-7; no firm D call. The V end was cut by 2 bases, the J end by 1 base, with 9 bases between. The CDR3 spans 14 residues. Germline V gives CDR1 MNHNS, CDR2 SASEGT. The DNA for the CDR3 is TGTGCCAGCAGTGAACTCGGACCGTCCTACGAGCAGTACTTC. This encodes CASSELGPSYEQYF.

The chain has TRBV2 and TRBJ1-2; D gene unclear. Trimming cost V 1 base and J 3 bases, with 12 bases left between them. Germline-derived CDR1 and CDR2 are SNHLY and FYNNEI. The CDR3 covers 15 residues. The CDR3, as DNA: TGTGCCAGCAGTGAAGACGGTAGGAGTGACTATGGCTACACCTTC. As protein: CASSEDGRSDYGYTF.

This clonotype appeared many times. V usage is TRBV7-2 and J usage is TRBJ2-3; perhaps D is TRBD1 or TRBD2 (6 bases each). CDR3 length equals 16 residues. Germline CDR1 is SGHTA and CDR2 is FQGNSA. V shed 3 bases and J shed 7 bases, with 20 bases lying between them. This CDR3 is CASSFLRGRPGYTQYF. The CDR3 DNA reads TGTGCCAGCAGCTTCCTCCGGGGGCGCCCGGGGTATACGCAGTATTTT. Based on the CDR3 plus reference TRBV7-2 and TRBJ2-3, the full variable domain is GAGVSQSPSNKVTEKGKDVELRCDPISGHTALYWYRQSLGQGLEFLIYFQGNSAPDKSGLPSDRFSAERTGGSVSTLTIQRTQQEDSAVYLCASSFLRGRPGYTQYFGPGTRLTVL.

J is TRBJ1-3 and V is TRBV12-3 or TRBV12-4; 10 bases line up with TRBD1. The CDR3 covers 17 residues. Losses at the gene ends were 6 bases for V and 0 bases for J; bases not matched to a gene: 8. The CDR3 DNA follows: TGTGCCAGCAGCGCGCAGGGACAGGGGACCTCTGGAAACACCATATATTTT. Amino acid sequence: CASSAQGQGTSGNTIYF.

This clonotype came up a few times. This sequence joins TRBV10-3 and TRBJ2-7; D is ambiguous. Trimming removed 10 bases from V and 2 bases from J, with 30 bases in between. Germline-derived CDR1 and CDR2 are ENHRY and SYGVKD. The CDR3 has 18 amino acids. In DNA form, the CDR3 reads TGTGCCACCTCTGGGGAACTTCCTCCTCTTGACGGAACCTACGAGCAGTACTTC. This codes for CATSGELPPLDGTYEQYF.

This clonotype came up a few times. This rearrangement joins TRBV7-6 to TRBJ2-7, with 14 bases identical to TRBD2. The V gene's germline CDR1 is SGHVS and CDR2 FNYEAQ. The CDR3 sequence is 15 residues long. The V gene end was trimmed by 7 bases and the J gene end by 5 bases; junction bases not matched to a gene: 7. The chain's CDR3 is CASTDGLAGGHEQYF. The CDR3 coding sequence is TGTGCCAGCACCGATGGACTAGCGGGAGGCCACGAGCAGTACTTC.

This chain joins TRBV7-8 and TRBJ2-7; D is undetermined. V was clipped by 5 bases and J by 7 bases, with 18 bases between them. In germline, CDR1 is SGHVS, CDR2 FQNEAQ. The CDR3 loop spans 14 amino acids. As DNA, the CDR3 is TGTGCCAGCAGCACTACCGGGCCCACATTGGAGCAGTACTTC. Its translation is CASSTTGPTLEQYF.

V is TRBV10-3 and J is TRBJ2-1, with 9 bases fitting TRBD2. Germline V gene sequence: CDR1 ENHRY, CDR2 SYGVKD. There are 15 residues in the CDR3. Germline trimming cut 5 bases from V and 7 bases from J; bases unmatched to any gene: 9. CDR3 nucleotide sequence: TGTGCCATCAGTACTCCGGGACTAGCTCAAAATGAGCAGTTCTTC. This gives the protein CAISTPGLAQNEQFF.